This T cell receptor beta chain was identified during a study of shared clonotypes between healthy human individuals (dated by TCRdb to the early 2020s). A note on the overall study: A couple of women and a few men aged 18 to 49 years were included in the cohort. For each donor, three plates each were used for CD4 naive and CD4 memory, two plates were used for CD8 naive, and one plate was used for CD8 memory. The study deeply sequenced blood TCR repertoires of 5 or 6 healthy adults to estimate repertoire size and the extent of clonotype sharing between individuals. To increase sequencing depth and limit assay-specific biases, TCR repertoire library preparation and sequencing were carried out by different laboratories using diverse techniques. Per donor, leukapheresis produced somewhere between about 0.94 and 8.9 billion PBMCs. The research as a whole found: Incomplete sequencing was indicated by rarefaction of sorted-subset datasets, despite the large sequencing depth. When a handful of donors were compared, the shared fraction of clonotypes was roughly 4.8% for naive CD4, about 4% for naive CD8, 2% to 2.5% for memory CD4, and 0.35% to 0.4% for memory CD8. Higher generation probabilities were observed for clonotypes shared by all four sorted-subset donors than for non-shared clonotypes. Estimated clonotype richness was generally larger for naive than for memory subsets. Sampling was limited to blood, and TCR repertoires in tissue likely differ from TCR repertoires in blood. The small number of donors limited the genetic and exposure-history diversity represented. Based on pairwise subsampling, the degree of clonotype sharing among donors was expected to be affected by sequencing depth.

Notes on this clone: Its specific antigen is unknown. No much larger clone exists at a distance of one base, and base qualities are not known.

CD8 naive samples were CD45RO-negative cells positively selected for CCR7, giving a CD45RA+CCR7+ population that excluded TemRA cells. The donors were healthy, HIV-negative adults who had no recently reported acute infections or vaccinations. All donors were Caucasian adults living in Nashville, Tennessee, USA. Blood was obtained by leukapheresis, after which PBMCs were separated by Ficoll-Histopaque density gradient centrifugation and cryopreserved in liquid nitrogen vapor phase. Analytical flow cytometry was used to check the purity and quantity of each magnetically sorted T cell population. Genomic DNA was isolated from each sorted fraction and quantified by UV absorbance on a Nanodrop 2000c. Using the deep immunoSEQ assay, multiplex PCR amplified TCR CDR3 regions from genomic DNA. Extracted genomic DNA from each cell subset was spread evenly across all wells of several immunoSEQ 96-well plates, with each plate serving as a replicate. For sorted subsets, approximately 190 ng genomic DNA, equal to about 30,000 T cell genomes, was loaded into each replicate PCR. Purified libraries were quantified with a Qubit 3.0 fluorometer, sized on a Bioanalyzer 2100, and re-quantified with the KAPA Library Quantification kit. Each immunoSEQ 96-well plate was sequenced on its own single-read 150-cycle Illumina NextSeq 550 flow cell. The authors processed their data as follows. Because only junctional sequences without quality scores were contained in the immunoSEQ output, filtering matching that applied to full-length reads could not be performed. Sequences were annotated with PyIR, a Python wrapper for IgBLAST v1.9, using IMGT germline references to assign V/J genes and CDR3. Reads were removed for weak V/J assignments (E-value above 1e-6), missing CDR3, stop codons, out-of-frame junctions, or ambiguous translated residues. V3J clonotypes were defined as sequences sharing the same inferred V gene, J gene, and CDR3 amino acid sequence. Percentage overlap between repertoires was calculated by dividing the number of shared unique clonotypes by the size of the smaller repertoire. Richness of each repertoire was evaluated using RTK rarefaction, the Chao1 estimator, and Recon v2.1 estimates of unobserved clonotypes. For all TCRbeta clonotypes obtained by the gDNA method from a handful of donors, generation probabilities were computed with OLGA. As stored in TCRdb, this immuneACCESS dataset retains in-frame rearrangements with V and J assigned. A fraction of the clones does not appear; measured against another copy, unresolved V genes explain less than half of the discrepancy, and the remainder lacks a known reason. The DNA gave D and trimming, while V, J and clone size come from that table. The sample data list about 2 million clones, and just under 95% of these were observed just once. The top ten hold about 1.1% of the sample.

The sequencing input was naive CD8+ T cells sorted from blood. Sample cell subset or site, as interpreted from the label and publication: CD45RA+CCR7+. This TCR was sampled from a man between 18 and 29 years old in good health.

The bases read TGTGCCATCAGTGTTTGGAGCAGGGAGTTTGGTGGGGCCAACGTCCTGACTTTC. Its protein is CAISVWSREFGGANVLTF. The sequence links TRBV10-3 to TRBJ2-6, with the D gene possibly TRBD1 or TRBD2, each one fitting 5 bases. Sequences ENHRY (CDR1) and SYGVKD (CDR2) are obtained from the germline V gene. The CDR3 has 18 amino acids, counting the end cysteine and phenylalanine. The DNA shown is the 54-base CDR3, in frame from base 1. At the junction V is shortened by 4 bases and J by 3 bases, with 19 bases in between.